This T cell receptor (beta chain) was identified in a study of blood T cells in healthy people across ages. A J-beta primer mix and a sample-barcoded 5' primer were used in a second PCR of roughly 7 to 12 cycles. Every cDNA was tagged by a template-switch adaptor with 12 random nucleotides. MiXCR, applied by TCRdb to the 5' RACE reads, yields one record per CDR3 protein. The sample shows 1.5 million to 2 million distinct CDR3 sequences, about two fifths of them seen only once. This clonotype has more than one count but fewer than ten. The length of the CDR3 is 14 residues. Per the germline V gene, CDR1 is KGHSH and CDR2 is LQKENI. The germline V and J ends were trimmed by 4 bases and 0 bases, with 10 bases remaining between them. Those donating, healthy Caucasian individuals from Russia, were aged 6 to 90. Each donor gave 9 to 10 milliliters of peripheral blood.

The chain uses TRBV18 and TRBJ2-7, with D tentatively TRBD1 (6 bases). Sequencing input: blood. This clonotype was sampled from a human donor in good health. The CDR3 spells CASSQSQGSYEQYF. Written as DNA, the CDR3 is TGTGCCAGCTCACAGTCACAGGGCTCCTACGAGCAGTACTTC.